This T cell receptor beta chain was captured in a study of OX40 agonist ivuxolimab in advanced cancers. Looking at the study overall: The diagnoses of dose-escalation patients were hepatocellular carcinoma, melanoma, renal cell or head and neck cancer. Mean age approximately 66 years, range about 23 to 80; just over 80% male. Study-level results: At 0.1 to 3.0 mg/kg, CD4+ and CD8+ blood T cells expanded clonally by week 6. Low normalized clonal expansion also occurred in some nonresponding patients.

Some clones are missing from TCRdb's copy, which holds only in-frame ones; the method was immunoSEQ multiplex PCR. This sample has 35,000 to 45,000 clones; 85% to 95% occur once, and the top ten carry approximately 14%. Germline CDR1 and CDR2: PRHDT and FYEKMQ (reference sequence). Deletions cut 3 bases from V and 5 bases from J, with 13 bases between. The CDR3 runs 14 residues. As concerns this clone: Its antigen is currently unknown.

The chain recombines TRBV13 with TRBJ2-5; D may be TRBD1 or TRBD2 (5 bases each). This sequence was found in an adult with an advanced solid tumor such as melanoma, head and neck, liver or kidney cancer. This material consisted of CD4+ or CD8+ T cells sorted from blood, taken in a trial of the OX40 agonist ivuxolimab. As DNA, the CDR3 is TGTGCCAGCAGCTTCGGGACGGCGGAGGAGACCCAGTACTTC. This sequence encodes CASSFGTAEETQYF.